Listed here is a single T cell receptor (beta chain). The antigen is unknown. Specified time point: late sampling 161 to 241 days after vaccination in a few convalescent patients. Regarding treatment: roughly 10-day PBMC culture with coronavirus spike peptide pools or control peptides (ViraFEST assay). Patients returned positive PCR results between March and December 2020, earlier than US Alpha, Beta and Delta variants. It was with roughly 9.7 IU/ml IL-2 and roughly 9 ug/ml peptide pools that roughly 2.2 million PBMCs per well were cultured. This sample is part of a study of vaccination and CD4 T cells after COVID-19. Study-wide context: Post-vaccination specimens were collected at a median of about 70 days following dose two (range 14 to 241).

The length of the CDR3 is 17 residues. CDR1 is DFQATT, CDR2 SNEGSKA, per germline (reference sequence). The V end was cut by 0 bases, the J end by 3 bases, with 18 bases between. Once obtained from cultured CD4+ T cells, the DNA was sequenced using the Oncomine TCR Beta short-read assay. Genomic DNA was isolated from CD4+ T cells that had been cultured. TCRdb redid the calling of the PCR reads with MiXCR, one entry per CDR3 protein. This sample has 20,000 to 25,000 distinct CDR3 sequences, with roughly 46% found just once. The material sequenced was CD4+ T cells from blood, cultured in vitro, taken about 7 months after SARS-CoV-2 vaccination. The receptor was isolated from a human donor who had recovered from COVID-19. This chain joins TRBV20-1 and TRBJ2-4, with D possibly called TRBD1 or TRBD2 (5 bases each). Here the CDR3 DNA reads TGCAGTGCTAGAGATCATCGTGACGGGACGGTCAAAAACATTCAGTACTTC. Its protein product is CSARDHRDGTVKNIQYF.